This T cell receptor beta chain was recorded in a study of T cells in Graves' hyperthyroidism and ophthalmopathy. In the study overall: Peripheral blood was secured at the point of initial diagnosis, before any treatment.

Stability of Graves' hyperthyroidism was defined as absent ophthalmopathy progression within 18 months. The PBMCs were taken from around 9.1 ml of fresh peripheral blood. This clonotype was recorded a few times. Its antigen remains unknown. This CDR3 spans 15 amino acids. Germline V CDR1 and CDR2: SEHNR, FQNEAQ (reference sequence). Trimming shortened V by 5 bases and J by 4 bases, and 17 bases separated the two germline ends. The study's findings and limits: Clonotypes that were expanded in thyroid above 0.001 mostly appeared in blood too.

What was amplified from RNA transcripts were TCR beta CDR3 regions. With the HTBI primer set, the TCR CDR3 went through a first round of RT-PCR. TCRdb analysed the multiplex PCR reads with MiXCR anew, one entry per CDR3 protein. This table holds about 560,000 distinct CDR3 sequences, approximately 16% found once. This sequence originates from a woman aged 18-35 years with Graves' hyperthyroidism. The sequenced material came from blood. The chain has TRBV7-9 and TRBJ1-1, with D tentatively TRBD1 (6 bases). The CDR3 DNA reads TGTGCCAGCAGCCCCCCCCCGGGACATAGCACTGAAGCTTTCTTT. This encodes CASSPPPGHSTEAFF. Variable domain in full (rest from reference TRBV7-9 and TRBJ1-1): DTGVSQNPRHKITKRGQNVTFRCDPISEHNRLYWYRQTLGQGPEFLTYFQNEAQLEKSRLLSDRFSAERPKGSFSTLEIQRTEQGDSAMYLCASSPPPGHSTEAFFGQGTRLTVV.